This TCR beta chain was observed in a study of shared T cell receptors in the human thymus. This table comes from immunoSEQ multiplex PCR, and its TCRdb copy is limited to in-frame clones, with some not included. The sample contains about 660,000 clones, approximately 87% of which appear only once. CDR3 length: 19 amino acids. Trimming removed 4 bases from V and 1 base from J; junction bases left unmatched: 14. CDR1 is GTSNPN, CDR2 SVGIG, per germline (reference sequence). The sample holds a few counts of this clone. The data were also submitted as part of a second study, on human thymus T cells. That publication notes: Donor material was obtained from healthy Finnish infants undergoing corrective surgery for congenital heart defects. Resections obtained during corrective heart surgery supplied the thymus tissue. It looked as if thymic and blood repertoires used V and J genes in a biased way. As related research reported, thymic repertoires overlapped highly among unrelated individuals.

This receptor was identified in a boy in the first two years of life with a congenital heart defect. Specimen: thymocytes. The V call is TRBV30, the J call TRBJ2-1; 12 bases match TRBD2. The CDR3 reads CAWIGSASGRAWSYNEQFF. The CDR3 DNA follows: TGTGCCTGGATAGGTTCGGCTAGCGGGAGGGCCTGGTCCTACAATGAGCAGTTCTTC.